This T cell receptor (beta chain) was observed in a study of cytomegalovirus exposure and HLA in healthy donors. Broader study findings: Both high specificity and high sensitivity reportedly marked the classifier's diagnosis of cytomegalovirus status. Within the data, a cluster of highly shared sequence variants was likely a sequencing artifact. For most TCR beta V segments, an earlier analysis put the productive rate at about 87% or about 30% of the time.

This CDR3 contains 14 residues. The V gene end was trimmed by 6 bases and the J gene end by 0 bases; junction bases not matched to a gene: 1. Germline V CDR1 and CDR2: MNHEY, SVGAGI. Primers for the PCR totalled 60 Vbeta and 13 Jbeta. Produced via immunoSEQ multiplex PCR; TCRdb's table is partial and in-frame only. Among 110,000 to 150,000 clones, around 76% were seen once, and the ten largest hold about 2.5%. As regards this clone: Antigen unknown.

The sequence was collected from a male donor in good health and CMV-seronegative. The chain is built from TRBV6-5 and TRBJ1-4; TRBD1 agrees at 7 bases. The specimen sequenced was PBMCs. The CDR3 coding sequence is TGTGCCAGCAGCAGGGGGACAACTAATGAAAAACTGTTTTTT. It yields the protein CASSRGTTNEKLFF.